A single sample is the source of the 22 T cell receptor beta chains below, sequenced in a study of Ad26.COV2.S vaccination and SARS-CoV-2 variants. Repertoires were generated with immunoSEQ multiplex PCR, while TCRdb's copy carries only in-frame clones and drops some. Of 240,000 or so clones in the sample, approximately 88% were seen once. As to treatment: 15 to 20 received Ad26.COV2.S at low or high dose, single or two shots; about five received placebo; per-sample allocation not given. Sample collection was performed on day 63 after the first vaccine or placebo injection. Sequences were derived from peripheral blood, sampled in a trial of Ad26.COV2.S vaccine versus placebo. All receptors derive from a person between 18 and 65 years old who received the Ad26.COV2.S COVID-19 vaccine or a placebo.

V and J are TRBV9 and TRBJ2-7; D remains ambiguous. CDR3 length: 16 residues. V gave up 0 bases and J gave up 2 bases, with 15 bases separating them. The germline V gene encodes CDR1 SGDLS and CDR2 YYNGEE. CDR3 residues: CASSVETTDSPYEQYF. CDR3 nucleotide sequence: TGTGCCAGCAGCGTAGAGACGACCGACTCCCCCTACGAGCAGTACTTC.

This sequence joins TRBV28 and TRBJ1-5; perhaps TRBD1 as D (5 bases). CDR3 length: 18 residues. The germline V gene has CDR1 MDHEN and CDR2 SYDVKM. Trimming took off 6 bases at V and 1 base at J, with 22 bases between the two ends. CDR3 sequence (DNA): TGTGCCAGCAGCCCTTTCACTCTATGGACACAAAGCAATCAGCCCCAGCATTTT. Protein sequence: CASSPFTLWTQSNQPQHF. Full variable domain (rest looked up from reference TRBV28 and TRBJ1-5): DVKVTQSSRYLVKRTGEKVFLECVQDMDHENMFWYRQDPGLGLRLIYFSYDVKMKEKGDIPEGYSVSREKKERFSLILESASTNQTSMYLCASSPFTLWTQSNQPQHFGDGTRLSIL.

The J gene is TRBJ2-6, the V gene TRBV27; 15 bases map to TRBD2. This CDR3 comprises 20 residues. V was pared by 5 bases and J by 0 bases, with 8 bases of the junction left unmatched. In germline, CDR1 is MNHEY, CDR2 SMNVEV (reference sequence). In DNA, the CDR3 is TGTGCCAGCAGTCCTGGGACTAGCGGGGGGCGGGTCTCTGGGGCCAACGTCCTGACTTTC. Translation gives CASSPGTSGGRVSGANVLTF.

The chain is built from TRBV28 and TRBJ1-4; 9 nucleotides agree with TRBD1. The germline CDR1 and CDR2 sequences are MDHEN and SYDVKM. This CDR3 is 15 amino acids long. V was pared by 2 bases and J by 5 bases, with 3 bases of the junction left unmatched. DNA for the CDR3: TGTGCCAGCAGTTTACTCGGGACAGGGAATGAAAAACTGTTTTTT. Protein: CASSLLGTGNEKLFF.

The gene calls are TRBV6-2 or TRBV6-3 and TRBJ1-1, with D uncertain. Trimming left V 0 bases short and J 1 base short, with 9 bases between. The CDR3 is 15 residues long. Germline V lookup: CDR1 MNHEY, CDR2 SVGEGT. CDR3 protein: CASSYSGFRNTEAFF. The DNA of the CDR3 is TGTGCCAGCAGTTACTCTGGGTTTCGGAACACTGAAGCTTTCTTT.

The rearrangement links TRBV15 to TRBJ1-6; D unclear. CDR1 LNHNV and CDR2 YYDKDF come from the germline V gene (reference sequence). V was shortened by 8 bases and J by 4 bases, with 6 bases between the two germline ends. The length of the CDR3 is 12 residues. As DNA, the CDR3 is TGTGCCACCCGCGGGTATAATTCACCCCTCCACTTT. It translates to CATRGYNSPLHF.

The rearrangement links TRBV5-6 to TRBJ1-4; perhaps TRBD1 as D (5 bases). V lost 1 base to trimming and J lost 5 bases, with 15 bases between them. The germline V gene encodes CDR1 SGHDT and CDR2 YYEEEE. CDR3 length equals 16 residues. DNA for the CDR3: TGTGCCAGCAGCTTGCTCCCCGGGGCTACCAATGAAAAACTGTTTTTT. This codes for CASSLLPGATNEKLFF.

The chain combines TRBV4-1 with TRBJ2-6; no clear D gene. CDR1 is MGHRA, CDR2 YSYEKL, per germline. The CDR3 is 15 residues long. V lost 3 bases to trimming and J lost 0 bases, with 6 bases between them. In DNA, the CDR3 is TGCGCCAGCAGCCATGGTGGCTCTGGGGCCAACGTCCTGACTTTC. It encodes CASSHGGSGANVLTF.

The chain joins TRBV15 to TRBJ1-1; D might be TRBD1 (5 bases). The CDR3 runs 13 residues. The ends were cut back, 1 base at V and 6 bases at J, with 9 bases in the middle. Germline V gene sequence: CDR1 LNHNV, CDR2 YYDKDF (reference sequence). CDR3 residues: CATSRGDGAEAFF. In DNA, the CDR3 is TGTGCCACCAGCAGAGGGGACGGTGCTGAAGCTTTCTTT.

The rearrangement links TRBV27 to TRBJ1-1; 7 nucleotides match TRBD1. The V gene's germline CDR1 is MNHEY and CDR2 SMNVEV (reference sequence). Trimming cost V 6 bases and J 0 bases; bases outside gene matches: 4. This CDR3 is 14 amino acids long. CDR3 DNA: TGTGCCAGCAGATGGGACAGAATGAACACTGAAGCTTTCTTT. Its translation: CASRWDRMNTEAFF.

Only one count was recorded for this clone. This CDR3 is CASSQEGRGQAQPQHF. CDR3 in DNA: TGTGCCAGCAGCCAAGAAGGCAGGGGGCAAGCCCAGCCCCAGCATTTT. J is TRBJ1-5 and V is TRBV3-1 (or the pseudogene TRBV3-2); 8 nucleotides match TRBD1. Germline CDR1 and CDR2: LGHDT and YNNKEL (reference sequence). The CDR3 extends over 16 amino acids. V lost 0 bases to trimming and J lost 7 bases; unmatched junction nucleotides: 8.

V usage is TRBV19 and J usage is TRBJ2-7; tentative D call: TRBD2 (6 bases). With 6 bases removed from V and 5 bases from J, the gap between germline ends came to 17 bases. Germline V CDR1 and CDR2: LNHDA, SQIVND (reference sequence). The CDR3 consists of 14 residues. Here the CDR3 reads CASRSGWLADEQYF. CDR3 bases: TGTGCCAGTAGGAGCGGGTGGTTAGCTGACGAGCAGTACTTC.

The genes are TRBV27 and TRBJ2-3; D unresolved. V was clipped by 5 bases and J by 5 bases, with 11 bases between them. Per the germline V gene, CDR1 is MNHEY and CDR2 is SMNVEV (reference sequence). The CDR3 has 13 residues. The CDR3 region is CASSVIWGDTQYF. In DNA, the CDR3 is TGTGCCAGCAGTGTTATCTGGGGAGATACGCAGTATTTT.

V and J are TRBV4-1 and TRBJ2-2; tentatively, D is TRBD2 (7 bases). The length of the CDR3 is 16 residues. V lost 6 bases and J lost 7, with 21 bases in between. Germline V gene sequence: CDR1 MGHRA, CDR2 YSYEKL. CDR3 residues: CASSPRGGAGNGELFF. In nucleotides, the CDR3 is TGCGCCAGCAGTCCCAGAGGGGGGGCCGGAAACGGGGAGCTGTTTTTT.

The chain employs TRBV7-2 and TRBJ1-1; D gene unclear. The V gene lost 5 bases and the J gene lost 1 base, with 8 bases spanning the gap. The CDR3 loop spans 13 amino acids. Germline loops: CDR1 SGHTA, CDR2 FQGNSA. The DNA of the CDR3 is TGTGCCAGCAGCGAGGGTCAGAACACTGAAGCTTTCTTT. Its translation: CASSEGQNTEAFF.

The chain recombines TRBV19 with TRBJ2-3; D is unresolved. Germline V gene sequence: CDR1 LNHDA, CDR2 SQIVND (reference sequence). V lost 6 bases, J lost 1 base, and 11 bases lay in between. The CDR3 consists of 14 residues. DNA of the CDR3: TGTGCCAGTAGCGACCTAGGAGGCACAGATACGCAGTATTTT. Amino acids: CASSDLGGTDTQYF.

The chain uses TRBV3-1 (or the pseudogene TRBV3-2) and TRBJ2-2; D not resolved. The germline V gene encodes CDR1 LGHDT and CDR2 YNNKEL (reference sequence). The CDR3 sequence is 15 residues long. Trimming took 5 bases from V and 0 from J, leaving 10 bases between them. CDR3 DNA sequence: TGTGCCAGCAGCTACGGACCATCGAACACCGGGGAGCTGTTTTTT. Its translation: CASSYGPSNTGELFF.

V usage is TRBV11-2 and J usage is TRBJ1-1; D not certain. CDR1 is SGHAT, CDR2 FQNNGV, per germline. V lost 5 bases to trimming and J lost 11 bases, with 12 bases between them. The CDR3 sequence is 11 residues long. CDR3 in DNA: TGTGCCAGCAGCACCTATTCGGAGGCTTTCTTT. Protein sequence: CASSTYSEAFF.

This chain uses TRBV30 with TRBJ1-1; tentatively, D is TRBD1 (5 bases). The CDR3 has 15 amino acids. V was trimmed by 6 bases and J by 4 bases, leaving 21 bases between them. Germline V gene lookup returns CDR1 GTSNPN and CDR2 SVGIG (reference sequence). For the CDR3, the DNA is TGTGCCTGCAACGCGGACAAAGGGCTTGGCACTGAAGCTTTCTTT. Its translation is CACNADKGLGTEAFF. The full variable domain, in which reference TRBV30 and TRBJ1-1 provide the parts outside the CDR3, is SQTIHQWPATLVQPVGSPLSLECTVEGTSNPNLYWYRQAAGRGLQLLFYSVGIGQISSEVPQNLSASRPQDRQFILSSKKLLLSDSGFYLCACNADKGLGTEAFFGQGTRLTVV.

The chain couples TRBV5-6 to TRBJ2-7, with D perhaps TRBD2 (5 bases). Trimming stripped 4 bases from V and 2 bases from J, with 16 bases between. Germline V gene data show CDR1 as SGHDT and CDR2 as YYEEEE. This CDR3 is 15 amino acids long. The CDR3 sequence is CASSPVGSGTYEQYF. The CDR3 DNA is TGTGCCAGCAGCCCTGTCGGATCGGGGACCTACGAGCAGTACTTC. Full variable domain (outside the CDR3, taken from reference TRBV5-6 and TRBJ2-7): DAGVTQSPTHLIKTRGQQVTLRCSPKSGHDTVSWYQQALGQGPQFIFQYYEEEERQRGNFPDRFSGHQFPNYSSELNVNALLLGDSALYLCASSPVGSGTYEQYFGPGTRLTVT.

As DNA, the CDR3 is TGTGCCAGCAGCTTAGAAGGGGATTTAGCCAAAAACATTCAGTACTTC. As protein: CASSLEGDLAKNIQYF. The chain combines TRBV5-4 with TRBJ2-4; a weak D match, TRBD1 (5 bases). Trimming removed 2 bases from V and 0 bases from J, with 12 bases in between. The CDR3 is 16 residues long. In germline, CDR1 is SGHNT, CDR2 YYREEE (reference sequence).

The CDR3 loop reads CASSLVRDGTIYF. The CDR3 DNA sequence: TGTGCCAGCAGCTTGGTCAGGGATGGCACCATATATTTT. This chain connects TRBV5-6 to TRBJ1-3; D possibly corresponds to TRBD1 (5 bases). The length of the CDR3 is 13 residues. Germline CDR1 is SGHDT and CDR2 is YYEEEE. Trimming pared 0 bases from V and 9 bases from J, leaving 10 bases between.